The 23 T cell receptor beta chains presented below share a single source sample, sequenced in a study of blood T cell repertoires in COVID-19. Measured with immunoSEQ multiplex PCR; TCRdb has only the in-frame clones, and not every one. The sample carries about 50,000 clones, roughly 90% recorded once. The sample comprised peripheral blood. The receptors were gathered from a woman of 80 years or more with acute or convalescent COVID-19.

This rearrangement joins TRBV5-8 to TRBJ2-2, with 10 positions matching TRBD2. Germline trimming cut 4 bases from V and 7 bases from J; bases unmatched to any gene: 7. CDR3 size: 15 residues. In germline, CDR1 is SGHTS, CDR2 YDEGEE. The CDR3 reads CASSLGLATVGELFF. The CDR3 region has the DNA TGTGCCAGCAGCCTGGGACTAGCGACGGTCGGGGAGCTGTTTTTT. The entire variable domain, with the rest obtained from reference TRBV5-8 and TRBJ2-2, is as follows: EAGVTQSPTHLIKTRGQQATLRCSPISGHTSVYWYQQALGLGLQFLLWYDEGEERNRGNFPPRFSGRQFPNYSSELNVNALELEDSALYLCASSLGLATVGELFFGEGSRLTVL.

J is TRBJ1-1 and V is TRBV10-3; possibly TRBD1 for D (5 bases). This CDR3 region has 13 residues. Germline lookup yields CDR1 ENHRY and CDR2 SYGVKD. The V end lost 5 bases, the J end lost 4 bases, and 11 bases lay between the germline ends. CDR3 sequence: CAISSQGFTEAFF. The CDR3 nucleotides read TGTGCCATCAGTAGTCAGGGTTTCACTGAAGCTTTCTTT.

The chain employs TRBV27 and TRBJ2-7; 9 bases fit TRBD2. Unmatched junction bases numbered 7, after V lost 4 bases and J lost 3 bases. In germline, CDR1 is MNHEY, CDR2 SMNVEV (reference sequence). This CDR3 is 15 amino acids long. Here the CDR3 reads CASSWREGQSYEQYF. CDR3 DNA sequence: TGTGCCAGCAGTTGGCGGGAGGGCCAGAGCTACGAGCAGTACTTC.

The V call is TRBV9, the J call TRBJ1-6, with a possible D match to TRBD1 (6 bases). This CDR3 comprises 17 residues. Trimming pared 4 bases from V and 5 bases from J, leaving 19 bases between. Germline CDR1 reads SGDLS; CDR2 reads YYNGEE. CDR3 amino acids: CASSLETGSINNSPLHF. The CDR3 DNA follows: TGTGCCAGCAGCTTAGAGACAGGATCAATTAATAATTCACCCCTCCACTTT.

V and J are TRBV27 and TRBJ1-6, with 9 nucleotides matching TRBD1. Germline CDR1 reads MNHEY; CDR2 reads SMNVEV (reference sequence). This CDR3 is 16 amino acids long. V was clipped by 2 bases and J by 8 bases; unmatched bases: 7. This CDR3 is CASSLGTGRRDSPLHF. CDR3 sequence (DNA): TGTGCCAGCAGTTTAGGGACAGGGCGGCGGGATTCACCCCTCCACTTT.

The V call is TRBV6-2 or TRBV6-3, the J call TRBJ1-3; D remains unclear. Per germline, CDR1 MNHEY and CDR2 SVGEGT. Trimming took 5 bases from V and 2 from J, leaving 7 bases between them. The CDR3 is made up of 13 amino acids. CDR3 protein: CASSTDTGNTIYF. The CDR3 region has the DNA TGTGCCAGCAGTACCGACACTGGAAACACCATATATTTT.

CDR3: CASGGGGTYNEQFF. In DNA form, the CDR3 reads TGTGCCAGCGGCGGTGGGGGGACCTACAATGAGCAGTTCTTC. The genes are TRBV27 and TRBJ2-1; maybe TRBD2 (6 bases). Germline loops: CDR1 MNHEY, CDR2 SMNVEV (reference sequence). The V and J ends lost 8 bases and 2 bases respectively, with 13 bases between them. The CDR3 has 14 residues.

The DNA of the CDR3 is TGTGCCAGCAGCGCCTGGACTAGCGGCACAGATACGCAGTATTTT. Its translation: CASSAWTSGTDTQYF. The chain couples TRBV11-1 to TRBJ2-3, with TRBD2 matching over 9 bases. V shed 5 bases, J shed 1 base, and the junction held 4 bases outside the gene matches. The CDR3 runs to 15 residues. CDR1 and CDR2 (germline): SGHAT, FQDESV (reference sequence).

The chain employs TRBV24-1 and TRBJ2-5; 9 bases line up with TRBD1. V lost 9 bases and J lost 4; bases outside the gene matches: 8. The CDR3 runs to 14 residues. The germline V gene has CDR1 KGHDR and CDR2 SFDVKD. In DNA, the CDR3 is TGTGCCACCGGGACAGGGCTTGATGTAGAGACCCAGTACTTC. Translating gives CATGTGLDVETQYF.

Points on this clone: Its ends do not fully match the called genes, so a read error is possible. The chain has TRBV5-4 and TRBJ2-2; D not certain. Germline loops: CDR1 SGHNT, CDR2 YYREEE (reference sequence). This CDR3 is 14 amino acids long. Written as DNA, the CDR3 is TGTGTCAGCAGCCGCGGCGTCGAGACCGGGGAGCTGTTTTTT. Translating it yields CVSSRGVETGELFF.

The chain links TRBV30 to TRBJ2-7, with 8 bases identical to TRBD1. CDR1 and CDR2 from the germline V gene are GTSNPN and SVGIG (reference sequence). The CDR3 sequence is 13 residues long. V gave up 5 bases and J gave up 5 bases; unmatched junction bases: 8. CDR3: CAWDRGFGNEQYF. The CDR3 DNA sequence: TGTGCCTGGGACAGGGGTTTTGGGAACGAGCAGTACTTC.

The chain recombines TRBV30 with TRBJ2-7; TRBD2 agrees at 8 bases. Germline V gene data show CDR1 as GTSNPN and CDR2 as SVGIG (reference sequence). The CDR3 spans 13 residues. The J segment lost 6 bases and the V segment lost 2 bases, leaving 6 bases of the junction unmatched. This CDR3 reads CAWSSGGEREQYF. CDR3 bases: TGTGCCTGGAGTAGCGGGGGAGAGCGCGAGCAGTACTTC. Full variable domain (outside the CDR3, taken from reference TRBV30 and TRBJ2-7): SQTIHQWPATLVQPVGSPLSLECTVEGTSNPNLYWYRQAAGRGLQLLFYSVGIGQISSEVPQNLSASRPQDRQFILSSKKLLLSDSGFYLCAWSSGGEREQYFGPGTRLTVT.

The V gene is TRBV5-1, the J gene TRBJ1-1; D is possibly TRBD1 (5 bases). The V end lost 4 bases, the J end lost 0 bases, and 10 bases lay between the germline ends. CDR3 length equals 14 residues. In germline, CDR1 is SGHRS, CDR2 YFSETQ. The CDR3 bases are TGCGCCAGCAGCGCGACAGCCATGAACACTGAAGCTTTCTTT. It specifies CASSATAMNTEAFF. Looking up the rest from reference TRBV5-1 and TRBJ1-1 gives the full variable domain: KAGVTQTPRYLIKTRGQQVTLSCSPISGHRSVSWYQQTPGQGLQFLFEYFSETQRNKGNFPGRFSGRQFSNSRSEMNVSTLELGDSALYLCASSATAMNTEAFFGQGTRLTVV.

This clone appeared a single time. This sequence joins TRBV7-9 and TRBJ1-4; 7 bases align to TRBD1. CDR3 length: 15 residues. J lost 3 bases, V lost 5 bases, and 6 bases had no gene match. Germline V lookup: CDR1 SEHNR, CDR2 FQNEAQ (reference sequence). Here the CDR3 DNA reads TGTGCCAGCAGCCAAGACAGGGACTCTAATGAAAAACTGTTTTTT. Residues: CASSQDRDSNEKLFF.

The chain recombines TRBV19 with TRBJ1-5; 9 bases are a match to TRBD1. Germline V lookup: CDR1 LNHDA, CDR2 SQIVND (reference sequence). The CDR3 loop spans 14 amino acids. Trimming at V came to 7 bases and at J to 5 bases, leaving 6 bases not matched to a gene. For the CDR3, the DNA is TGTGCCAGTACACGGACAGGGGTCGATCAGCCCCAGCATTTT. Its translation: CASTRTGVDQPQHF.

The genes are TRBV4-3 and TRBJ2-7; TRBD1 agrees at 12 bases. Germline CDR1 reads LGHNA; CDR2 reads YSLEER. There are 16 residues in the CDR3. V lost 0 bases and J lost 6; bases outside the gene matches: 6. The CDR3 DNA follows: TGCGCCAGCAGCCAAGATCGCGGGACAGGGGGCTCCGAGCAGTACTTC. Encoded protein: CASSQDRGTGGSEQYF.

This chain joins TRBV23-1 and TRBJ2-2; 12 bases line up with TRBD2. TRBV23-1 is an ORF, with its function uncertain. CDR3 size: 18 residues. V was clipped by 3 bases and J by 6 bases; unmatched bases: 11. Written as DNA, the CDR3 is TGCGCCAGCAGTCACGACCGACTAGCGGGAGTAGTCGCCGGGGAGCTGTTTTTT. The encoded protein is CASSHDRLAGVVAGELFF.

This clone came up once. The chain carries TRBV6-2 or TRBV6-3 and TRBJ1-1; 7 bases match TRBD1. Per germline, CDR1 MNHEY and CDR2 SVGEGT. Germline trimming cut 6 bases from V and 5 bases from J; bases unmatched to any gene: 3. The CDR3 loop spans 12 amino acids. The CDR3, as DNA: TGTGCCAGCAGCTTGGACAGGACTGAAGCTTTCTTT. Its translation: CASSLDRTEAFF.

The chain carries TRBV19 and TRBJ2-6, with 7 bases that match TRBD1. The CDR3 is made up of 20 amino acids. Germline lookup yields CDR1 LNHDA and CDR2 SQIVND (reference sequence). V was clipped by 3 bases and J by 0 bases; unmatched bases: 14. CDR3 residues: CASSIERGQGTFSGANVLTF. CDR3 coding DNA: TGTGCCAGTAGTATCGAGAGGGGGCAGGGAACGTTCTCTGGGGCCAACGTCCTGACTTTC.

This chain joins TRBV6-5 and TRBJ1-1, with D hard to call. This CDR3 has 13 amino acids. The germline V gene has CDR1 MNHEY and CDR2 SVGAGI. V lost 0 bases, J lost 5 bases, and 7 bases lay in between. The CDR3 nucleotides read TGTGCCAGCAGTTACTCTGAGGTTACTGAAGCTTTCTTT. Translation: CASSYSEVTEAFF.

The chain is built from TRBV7-2 and TRBJ1-2; possibly TRBD1 for D (6 bases). Germline-derived CDR1 and CDR2 are SGHTA and FQGNSA. The CDR3 consists of 13 residues. The V and J ends lost 5 bases and 6 bases respectively, with 13 bases between them. The CDR3 protein is CASSISRQDGYTF. CDR3 DNA sequence: TGTGCCAGCAGCATCTCCCGACAGGATGGCTACACCTTC.

This chain links TRBV9 with TRBJ2-1; 15 nucleotides line up with TRBD2. From germline, CDR1 is SGDLS and CDR2 YYNGEE. Trimming cost V 4 bases and J 7 bases; bases outside gene matches: 6. This CDR3 is 16 amino acids long. The CDR3 nucleotides are TGTGCCAGCAGCACCTCCGGGACTAGCGGGAGGAATGAGCAGTTCTTC. Its protein product is CASSTSGTSGRNEQFF.

This chain connects TRBV15 to TRBJ1-2, with 10 bases identical to TRBD1. CDR3 length: 15 residues. Germline V CDR1 and CDR2: LNHNV, YYDKDF (reference sequence). With V trimmed by 1 base and J by 3 bases, 2 bases remained unmatched. CDR3 DNA: TGTGCCACCAGCAGAGTGGGGACAGGGGACTATGGCTACACCTTC. This gives the protein CATSRVGTGDYGYTF.